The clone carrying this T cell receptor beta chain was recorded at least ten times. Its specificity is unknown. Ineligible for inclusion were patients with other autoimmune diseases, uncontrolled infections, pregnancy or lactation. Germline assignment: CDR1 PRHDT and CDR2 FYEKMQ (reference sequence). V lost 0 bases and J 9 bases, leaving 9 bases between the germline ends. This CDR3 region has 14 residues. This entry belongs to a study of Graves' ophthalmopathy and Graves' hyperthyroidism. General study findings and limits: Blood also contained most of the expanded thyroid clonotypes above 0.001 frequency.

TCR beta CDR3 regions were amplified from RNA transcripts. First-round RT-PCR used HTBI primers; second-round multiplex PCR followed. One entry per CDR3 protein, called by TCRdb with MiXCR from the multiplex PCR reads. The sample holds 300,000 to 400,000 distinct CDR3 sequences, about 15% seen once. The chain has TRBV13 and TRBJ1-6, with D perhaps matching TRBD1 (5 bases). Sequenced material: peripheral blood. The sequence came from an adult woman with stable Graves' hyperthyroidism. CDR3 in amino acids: CASSLGGGGSPLHF. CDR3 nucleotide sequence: TGTGCCAGCAGCTTAGGCGGTGGGGGTTCACCCCTCCACTTT.